What follows are 6 T cell receptor beta chains derived from one specimen sequenced in a study of Graves' ophthalmopathy and Graves' hyperthyroidism. As the template, RNA transcripts were used to amplify TCR beta CDR3 regions. Scientists carried out first-round RT-PCR using HTBI primers and then a second-round multiplex PCR. TCRdb recomputed calls from the multiplex PCR reads with MiXCR, one row per CDR3 protein. In the table there are about 700,000 distinct CDR3 sequences, around 40% of which are singletons. The sequenced sample was peripheral blood. These receptors all stem from an adult man with Graves' ophthalmopathy.

This clonotype has ten or more counts. The chain links TRBV15 to TRBJ2-2, with D hard to call. V shed 1 base and J shed 7 bases, with 4 bases lying between them. Germline CDR1 is LNHNV and CDR2 is YYDKDF (reference sequence). The CDR3 sequence is 12 residues long. CDR3 coding DNA: TGTGCCACCAGCAGAGTGGACGGGGAGCTGTTTTTT. Protein sequence: CATSRVDGELFF.

At least ten counts were recorded for this clonotype. The chain employs TRBV2 and TRBJ1-4; D ambiguous. Trimming pared 7 bases from V and 6 bases from J, leaving 12 bases between. The CDR3 length is 13 residues. Germline V gene sequence: CDR1 SNHLY, CDR2 FYNNEI. The CDR3 sequence: CASTGVLDEKLFF. The CDR3, as DNA: TGTGCCAGCACAGGAGTTTTGGATGAAAAACTGTTTTTT.

The rearrangement joins TRBV29-1 to TRBJ1-3; D not resolved. Germline CDR1 reads SQVTM; CDR2 reads ANQGSEA. Between the trimmed V and J ends, which lost 6 bases and 4 bases, there was a span of 10 bases. The CDR3 has 12 amino acids. CDR3 DNA: TGCAGCGTGACAACGGGAGGAAACACCATATATTTT. Translated, it gives CSVTTGGNTIYF.

The genes are TRBV25-1 and TRBJ2-2, with D perhaps matching TRBD1 (5 bases). Per the germline V gene, CDR1 is MGHDK and CDR2 is SYGVNS. The ends were cut back, 4 bases at V and 5 bases at J, with 23 bases in the middle. The CDR3 spans 18 residues. The CDR3 coding sequence is TGTGCCAGCAGTGCTAGTGGTTTGTTTCAGGGTTGGACCGGGGAGCTGTTTTTT. As protein: CASSASGLFQGWTGELFF.

The rearrangement joins TRBV10-3 to TRBJ2-6, with unresolved D. The CDR3 length is 14 residues. Looked up from germline, CDR1 is ENHRY and CDR2 is SYGVKD. V was trimmed by 4 bases and J by 4 bases, leaving 8 bases between them. The CDR3 protein is CAISATGGANVLTF. CDR3 bases: TGTGCCATCAGTGCCACGGGCGGGGCCAACGTCCTGACTTTC.

The chain is built from TRBV2 and TRBJ1-5, with TRBD1 as a possible D gene (6 bases). Trimming removed 3 bases from V and 14 bases from J, with 17 bases in between. Per the germline V gene, CDR1 is SNHLY and CDR2 is FYNNEI. This CDR3 is 13 amino acids long. This CDR3 is CASSDLAGGYEHF. DNA for the CDR3: TGTGCCAGCAGTGATCTTGCGGGGGGCTACGAGCATTTT.